This T cell receptor beta chain is from a study of patients and donors after allogeneic stem cell transplantation (dated by TCRdb to about 2020). Library construction relied on RT-PCR. Sequencing instrument: NextSeq 550. The public reads were reanalyzed by TCRdb: fastp trimming at Q25, MiXCR alignment, in-frame beta chains only. Every distinct CDR3 protein forms one entry, paired with its most common genes and DNA. The sample has about 410,000 distinct CDR3 sequences on record, around 15% of them singletons. The ten largest clones represent 7.2% of the sample. Reading from cysteine to phenylalanine, the CDR3 counts 12 amino acids. The entry retains the CDR3 DNA only, 36 bases that are in frame from base 1. V lost 5 bases and J lost 13 bases; the stretch between them is 12 bases long. Note on this clonotype: What this receptor recognizes is not known. No much larger clone is present one base from it, and per-base qualities are unavailable.

This chain is built from TRBV12-3 or TRBV12-4 and TRBJ1-6; TRBD1 might be the D gene, on 5 matching bases. The sample was blood, either unsorted or a sorted T cell fraction (not recorded which). The sequence derives from a human donor who was either an allogeneic HSCT recipient or a stem cell or donor lymphocyte infusion donor (not recorded which). It is not recorded whose cells these are; they may come from a transplant donor. The base sequence is TGTGCCAGCAGTAGGCAGGGCCATCCCCTCCACTTT. This yields the protein CASSRQGHPLHF.